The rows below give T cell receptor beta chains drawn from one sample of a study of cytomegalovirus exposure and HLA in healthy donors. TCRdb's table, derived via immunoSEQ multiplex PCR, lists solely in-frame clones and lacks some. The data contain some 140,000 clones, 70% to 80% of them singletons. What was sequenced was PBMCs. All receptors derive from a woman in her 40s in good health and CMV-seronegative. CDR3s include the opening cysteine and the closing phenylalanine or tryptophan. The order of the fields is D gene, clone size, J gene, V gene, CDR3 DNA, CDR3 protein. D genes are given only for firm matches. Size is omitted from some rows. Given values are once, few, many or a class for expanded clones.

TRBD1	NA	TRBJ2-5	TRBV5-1	TGCGCCAGCAGCTTGGATTCGACAGGGGGCTGGGAGACCCAGTACTTC	CASSLDSTGGWETQYF
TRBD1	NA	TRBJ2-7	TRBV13	TGTGCCAGCAGCAATTCCGGGACAGGGGTCCACGAGCAGTACTTC	CASSNSGTGVHEQYF
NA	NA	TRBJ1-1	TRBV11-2	TGTGCCAGCAGCTCACTTGACAGGAACACTGAAGCTTTCTTT	CASSSLDRNTEAFF
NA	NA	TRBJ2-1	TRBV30	TGTGCCTGGAGTCCTCGAGTAGGGGTTCGCTCCTACAATGAGCAGTTCTTC	CAWSPRVGVRSYNEQFF
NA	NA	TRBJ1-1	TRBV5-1	TGCGCCAGCAGCTTGGGGCAGGGTGAACAGAACACTGAAGCTTTCTTT	CASSLGQGEQNTEAFF
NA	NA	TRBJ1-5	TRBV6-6	TGTGCCAGCACCATGGACATGGCCTTCAATCAGCCCCAGCATTTT	CASTMDMAFNQPQHF
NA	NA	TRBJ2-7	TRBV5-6	TGTGCCAGCAGCTCGGAGTACGAGCAGTACTTC	CASSSEYEQYF
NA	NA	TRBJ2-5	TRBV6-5	TGTGCCAGCAGTTATACGGGTGGGAGGGAGACCCAGTACTTC	CASSYTGGRETQYF
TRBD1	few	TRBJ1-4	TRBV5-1	TGCGCCAGCAGCTCTACGACAGGGTTAATTGGTAAACTGTTTTTT	CASSSTTGLIGKLFF
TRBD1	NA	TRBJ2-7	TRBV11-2	TGTGCCAGCAGGCTTGCCTCCGGGACAGGGTGGAGCGAGCAGTACTTC	CASRLASGTGWSEQYF
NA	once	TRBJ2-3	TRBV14	TGTGCCAGCAGCCAAGGGCTCATCACAGATACGCAGTATTTT	CASSQGLITDTQYF
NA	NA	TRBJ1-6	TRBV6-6	TGTGCCAGCTCCCGGCAGGGGTGGAATTCACCCCTCCACTTT	CASSRQGWNSPLHF
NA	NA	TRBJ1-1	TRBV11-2	TGTGCCAGCAGCTTAGGGGCCTGGGACACTGAAGCTTTCTTT	CASSLGAWDTEAFF
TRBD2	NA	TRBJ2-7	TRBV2	TGTGCCAGCAGTGGACTAGCGGGAGGGCCTCTTGAGCAGTACTTC	CASSGLAGGPLEQYF
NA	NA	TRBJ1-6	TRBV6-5	TGTGCCAGCAAAATCCAGGAGGCATATTCACCCCTCCACTTT	CASKIQEAYSPLHF
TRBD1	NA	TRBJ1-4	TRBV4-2	TGTGCCAGCAGCCTATGGACAGGTCGGAATGAAAAACTGTTTTTT	CASSLWTGRNEKLFF
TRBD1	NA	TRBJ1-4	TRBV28	TGTGCCAGCAGTTCCCGACCGGGACAGCCTAATGAAAAACTGTTTTTT	CASSSRPGQPNEKLFF
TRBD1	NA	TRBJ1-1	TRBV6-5	TGTGCCAGCAGTTACGACAGGGTGACTGAAGCTTTCTTT	CASSYDRVTEAFF
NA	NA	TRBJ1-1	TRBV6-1	TGTGCCAGCGATCGGGGGATCACTGAAGCTTTCTTT	CASDRGITEAFF
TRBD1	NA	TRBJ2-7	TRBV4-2	TGTGCCAGCAGCGGCCGGGACAGGATAGGCGAGCAGTACTTC	CASSGRDRIGEQYF
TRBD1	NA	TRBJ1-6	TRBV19	TGTGCCAGTAGTATGGGGGACAGTCATTCACCCCTCCACTTT	CASSMGDSHSPLHF
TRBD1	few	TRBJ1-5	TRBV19	TGTGCCAGTAGTGGACAGGGTGGGAGCAATCAGCCCCAGCATTTT	CASSGQGGSNQPQHF
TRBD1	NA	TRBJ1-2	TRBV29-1	TGCAGCGTGTACCCCCGGGACAGGGAGGACTATGGCTACACCTTC	CSVYPRDREDYGYTF
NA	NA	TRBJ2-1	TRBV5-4	TGTGCCAGCAGCTTGCCCGACAGGGAGCAGTTCTTC	CASSLPDREQFF
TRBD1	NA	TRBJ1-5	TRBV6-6	TGTGCCAGCAGTCGTCTCACGACAGGGATCAATCAGCCCCAGCATTTT	CASSRLTTGINQPQHF
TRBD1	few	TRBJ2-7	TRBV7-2	TGTGCCAGCAGCTTCCAGGGGGATGCCTACGAGCAGTACTTC	CASSFQGDAYEQYF
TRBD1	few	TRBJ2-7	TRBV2	TGTGCCATTAGCCGCGGACAGGGAACCTACGAGCAGTACTTC	CAISRGQGTYEQYF
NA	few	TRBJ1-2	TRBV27	TGTGCCAGCAGTTTCACAGGGACACTTGGCTACACCTTC	CASSFTGTLGYTF
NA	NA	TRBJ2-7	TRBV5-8	TGTGCCAGCAGCTTGTGGGCCTCGCCCGGGGGGCAGTACTTC	CASSLWASPGGQYF
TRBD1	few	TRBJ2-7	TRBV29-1	TGCAGCGCTCGACAGGGGGCCTACGAGCAGTACTTC	CSARQGAYEQYF
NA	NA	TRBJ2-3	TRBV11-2	TGTGCCAGCAGCTTAAACACCCGCGATACGCAGTATTTT	CASSLNTRDTQYF
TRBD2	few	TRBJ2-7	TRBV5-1	TGCGCCAGCAGCATGGGACTAGCGGGCTACGAGCAGTACTTC	CASSMGLAGYEQYF
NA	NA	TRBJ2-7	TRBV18	TGTGCCAGCTCCCCCACCACCGACACCTCGGGGGAGCAGTACTTC	CASSPTTDTSGEQYF
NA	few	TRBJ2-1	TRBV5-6	TGTGCCAGCAGCTTGGGCGGTGGGTCCTACAATGAGCAGTTCTTC	CASSLGGGSYNEQFF
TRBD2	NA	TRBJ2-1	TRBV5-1	TGCGCCAGCAGCGAAGGACTAGCGCGTAATGAGCAGTTCTTC	CASSEGLARNEQFF
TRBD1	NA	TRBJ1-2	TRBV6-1	TGTGCCAGCAGAGGGACAGCCTATGGCTACACCTTC	CASRGTAYGYTF
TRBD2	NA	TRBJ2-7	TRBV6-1	TGTGCCAGCAGTACCCGAGGGAGGGTCTACGAGCAGTACTTC	CASSTRGRVYEQYF